This entry lists 2 T cell receptor beta chains sequenced from one sample in a study of T cells in localized non-small cell lung cancer (TCRdb year 2020). Libraries were built with the immunoSEQ multiplex PCR assay. The clones in this table, taken by TCRdb from immuneACCESS, are in-frame only. Not every clone is retained; where verified, under half of the shortfall comes from an unresolved V gene, and the cause of the rest is unknown. This sample holds some 51,000 clones; 86% were observed only once. The ten most abundant clones make up approximately 5.2% of the sample. The sequenced sample was peripheral blood, obtained before any cancer treatment. The origin of the receptors is a woman between 40 and 69 years old with stage I lung adenocarcinoma.

This sequence joins TRBV4-3 and TRBJ1-1, with D unresolved. The CDR3 runs 15 residues. Germline lookup yields CDR1 LGHNA and CDR2 YSLEER. The V end was cut by 0 bases, the J end by 1 base, with 9 bases between. CDR3 protein: CASSQDVQPNTEAFF. In nucleotides, the CDR3 is TGCGCCAGCAGCCAAGATGTACAGCCGAACACTGAAGCTTTCTTT.

As DNA, the CDR3 is TGTGCCAGTGGGACAGCATTTAGCAATCAGCCCCAGCATTTT. Amino acids: CASGTAFSNQPQHF. This chain connects TRBV19 to TRBJ1-5, with 7 positions matching TRBD1. The CDR3 sequence is 14 residues long. Unmatched junction bases numbered 4, after V lost 8 bases and J lost 0 bases. CDR1 LNHDA and CDR2 SQIVND come from the germline V gene (reference sequence).